The T cell receptor beta chain described here comes from a study of T cells in Graves' hyperthyroidism and ophthalmopathy. Study findings and constraints: Blood also showed most of the thyroid clonotypes that were expanded above 0.001. Ophthalmopathy and stable hyperthyroidism were told apart by a 13 V-J model.

RNA transcripts served as the template for amplifying TCR beta CDR3 regions. First-round RT-PCR targeting the TCR CDR3 was performed with the HTBI primer set. TCRdb redid the calling of the multiplex PCR reads with MiXCR, one entry per CDR3 protein. Found here are approximately 640,000 distinct CDR3 sequences, over 40% of them singletons; the top ten hold about 7.2%. This clonotype has only a few counts. Its antigen remains unidentified. This CDR3 comprises 15 residues. Germline CDR1 reads LNHDA; CDR2 reads SQIVND (reference sequence). V gave up 5 bases and J gave up 5 bases, with 16 bases separating them.

The specimen sequenced was peripheral blood or thyroid tissue (not recorded which). The V call is TRBV19, the J call TRBJ1-5; no clear D. This clonotype was sampled from an adult man with Graves' disease, either hyperthyroidism or ophthalmopathy (not recorded which). CDR3 in amino acids: CASSGYSPDHQPQHF. For the CDR3, the DNA is TGTGCCAGTAGTGGGTACAGCCCTGACCATCAGCCCCAGCATTTT.